This TCR beta chain was sequenced for a study of cytomegalovirus exposure and HLA in healthy donors. General study results and limits: Analysis was carried out at a later point, and it linked a missense DCLRE1C variant to TCR beta V- and J-gene trimming.

The primer mix had 60 Vbeta and 13 Jbeta primers. Clones were read by immunoSEQ multiplex PCR, and TCRdb kept only the in-frame ones, dropping some. The sample lists 130,000 to 150,000 clones, 60% to 85% seen once, with nearly 7% in the top ten. Turning to this clone: Its antigen is currently unknown.

The CDR3 is 15 amino acids. Germline assignment: CDR1 SNHLY and CDR2 FYNNEI. This TCR came from a man in his forties in good health and CMV-seropositive. The rearrangement uses TRBV2 and TRBJ2-5; 9 bases fit TRBD1. TRBJ2-7 explains the end of the DNA better; the J call may be wrong. Sequencing used PBMCs. The CDR3 bases are TGTGCCAGCAGTCCCGCGGGGACAGGGCGCTACGAGCAGTACTTC. It translates to CASSPAGTGRYEQYF.